The clone carrying this TCR beta chain has a handful of counts. This beta chain was picked up by a library intended for alpha chains and is off target, so its count carries little meaning. The V end was cut by 8 bases, the J end by 6 bases, with 17 bases between. The germline V gene has CDR1 MNHEY and CDR2 SMNVEV (reference sequence). The CDR3 consists of 15 residues. The sample originates from a study of spatial heterogeneity in lung cancer. Study-wide context: Raw-read counts averaged over ten per unique TCR and UMI combination.

TCRdb re-called the 5' RACE reads with MiXCR, one entry per CDR3 protein. In the table there are approximately 7,000 distinct CDR3 sequences, roughly 5.2% of which are singletons. The time point denotes: sample taken at primary tumor resection. Sequencing was performed on whole RNA extracted from tumor and nontumor lung tissue, or from frozen PBMC, and the material was left unsorted. V is TRBV27 and J is TRBJ1-6; D is undetermined. Sequencing used normal lung tissue next to the tumor, obtained at surgery. This TCR was recovered from a female donor with early-stage non-small cell lung cancer. The CDR3 is CASGERGLGNSPLHF. The CDR3 nucleotides read TGTGCCAGCGGGGAACGGGGTCTGGGTAATTCACCCCTCCACTTT.